The T cell receptor (beta chain) described here comes from a study of beta chain features in type 1 diabetes. Overall study findings and caveats: Type 1 diabetes patients had TCRB CDR3s that were shorter (moderately but significantly so) in all four CD4+ subsets.

This clone was recorded a few times. Its antigen remains unidentified. Reverse transcribing all isolated RNA meant expressed TCRB transcripts were sequenced. The table came from immunoSEQ multiplex PCR; TCRdb's copy has only in-frame clones and leaves some out. The data contain more than 25,000 clones, less than 60% of them seen just once; the ten biggest clones take up approximately 1.6%. The source material was Tregs from blood. The sequence was collected from a woman in her late teens or twenties with type 1 diabetes.

Here the CDR3 DNA reads TGTGCCAGCTCACCTGCGGACACCATCTCCTACAATGAGCAGTTCTTC. It translates to CASSPADTISYNEQFF. This chain links TRBV18 with TRBJ2-1, with D possibly TRBD1 on 5 matching bases. V shed 3 bases and J shed 0 bases, with 12 bases lying between them. The CDR3 is made up of 16 amino acids. CDR1 and CDR2 from the germline V gene are KGHSH and LQKENI. Combining the CDR3 with reference TRBV18 and TRBJ2-1 gives the whole variable domain NAGVMQNPRHLVRRRGQEARLRCSPMKGHSHVYWYRQLPEEGLKFMVYLQKENIIDESGMPKERFSAEFPKEGPSILRIQQVVRGDSAAYFCASSPADTISYNEQFFGPGTRLTVL.